The sample holds a few counts of the clone carrying this T cell receptor (beta chain). V dropped 6 bases and J dropped 11 bases, with 16 bases sitting between them. The CDR3 is 13 amino acids. These data originate in a study of T-cell reconstitution after alpha-beta-depleted transplantation in children. For TCRbeta, the library was prepared with unique molecular identifiers. Each CDR3 protein gets one entry after TCRdb re-called the PCR reads with MiXCR. The sample includes hundreds of thousands of distinct CDR3 sequences, around 16% of them seen just once. Sample: PBMCs from the stem cell graft donor, taken from the stem cell graft. This clonotype originated in a human donor who donated a stem cell graft to a child with acute lymphoblastic leukemia. This chain connects TRBV12-3 or TRBV12-4 to TRBJ1-4; weak D call: TRBD1 (5 bases). This CDR3 reads CASSDGQPGKLFF. The CDR3 region has the DNA TGTGCCAGCAGCGACGGACAACCCGGGAAACTGTTTTTT.